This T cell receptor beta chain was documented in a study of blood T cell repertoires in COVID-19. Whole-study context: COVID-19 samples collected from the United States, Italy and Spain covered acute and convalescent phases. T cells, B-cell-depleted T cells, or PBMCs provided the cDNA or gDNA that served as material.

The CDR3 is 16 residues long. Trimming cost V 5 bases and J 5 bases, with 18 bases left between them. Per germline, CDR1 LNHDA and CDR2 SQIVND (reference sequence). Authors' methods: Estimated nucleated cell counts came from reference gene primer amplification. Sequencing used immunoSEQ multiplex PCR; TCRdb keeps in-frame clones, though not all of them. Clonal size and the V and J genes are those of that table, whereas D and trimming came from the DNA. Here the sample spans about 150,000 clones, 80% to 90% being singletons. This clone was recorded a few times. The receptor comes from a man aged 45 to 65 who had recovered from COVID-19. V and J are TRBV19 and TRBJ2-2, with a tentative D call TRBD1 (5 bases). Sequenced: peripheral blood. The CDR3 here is CASSPRTEGVTGELFF. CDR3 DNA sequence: TGTGCCAGTAGTCCGCGGACGGAAGGGGTTACCGGGGAGCTGTTTTTT.